The rows below give T cell receptor beta chains drawn from one sample of a study of sequential checkpoint blockade in melanoma. This table comes from immunoSEQ multiplex PCR, and its TCRdb copy is limited to in-frame clones, with some not included. Among more than 5,000 clones, around three fifths were seen once, and the ten largest hold around 17%. The sequencing here drew on CD8+ T cells sorted from blood (inferred from file names), taken from a patient given nivolumab and ipilimumab in sequence. The receptors were gathered from a human donor with melanoma. Each CDR3 is given with its conserved first and last residue. The D gene is left open where the match is weak. Clone size is given for some rows only: seen once, a few or many times, or a class if the clone is expanded.

CDR3	DNA	J	D	size	V
CSAPVYNEQFF	TGCAGTGCTCCAGTATACAATGAGCAGTTCTTC	TRBJ2-1	-	few	TRBV20-1
CASSSIRDRDSYEQYF	TGTGCCAGCAGCTCCATCCGGGACAGGGACTCCTACGAGCAGTACTTC	TRBJ2-7	TRBD1	few	TRBV7-8
CASSLRTGDPANTGELFF	TGCGCCAGCAGCCTGAGGACAGGGGACCCCGCGAACACCGGGGAGCTGTTTTTT	TRBJ2-2	TRBD1	-	TRBV5-1
CSVGQDYEQYF	TGCAGCGTTGGCCAGGACTACGAGCAGTACTTC	TRBJ2-7	-	-	TRBV29-1
CAGGLAGNTGELFF	TGTGCCGGGGGACTAGCGGGAAACACCGGGGAGCTGTTTTTT	TRBJ2-2	TRBD2	-	TRBV7-6
CASSSTGGYKQFF	TGTGCCAGCAGCTCCACAGGGGGCTATAAGCAGTTCTTC	TRBJ2-1	TRBD1	-	TRBV27
CASSPGTEYQPQHF	TGTGCCAGCAGCCCCGGGACAGAATATCAGCCCCAGCATTTT	TRBJ1-5	TRBD1	few	TRBV6-5
CASSPPSADRANTGELFF	TGTGCCAGCAGCCCTCCCTCTGCTGACAGGGCGAACACCGGGGAGCTGTTTTTT	TRBJ2-2	TRBD1	-	TRBV9
CASSLWGENTEAFF	TGTGCCAGCAGCTTGTGGGGGGAGAACACTGAAGCTTTCTTT	TRBJ1-1	-	large	TRBV5-6
CASSPRDRASYEQYF	TGTGCCAGCAGCCCCCGGGACAGGGCCTCCTACGAGCAGTACTTC	TRBJ2-7	TRBD1	-	TRBV11-3
CSAVNDYGVGAFF	TGCAGCGCCGTCAACGATTACGGGGTTGGGGCTTTCTTT	TRBJ1-1	-	-	TRBV29-1
CASSTTSGLAYEQYF	TGTGCCAGCAGTACTACTAGCGGGTTAGCCTACGAGCAGTACTTC	TRBJ2-7	TRBD2	-	TRBV7-9
CATSGRAGYEQYF	TGTGCCACCAGCGGGAGGGCCGGGTACGAGCAGTACTTC	TRBJ2-7	TRBD2	-	TRBV10-3
CASMRLLNSPLHF	TGTGCCAGCATGCGACTGTTGAATTCACCCCTCCACTTT	TRBJ1-6	-	-	TRBV2
CASSQQGMVYEQYF	TGTGCCAGCAGTCAACAGGGGATGGTCTACGAGCAGTACTTC	TRBJ2-7	TRBD1	-	TRBV27
CASSFRTGTWYQPQHF	TGTGCCAGCAGCTTCCGGACAGGAACTTGGTATCAGCCCCAGCATTTT	TRBJ1-5	TRBD1	-	TRBV7-2
CASSPPEEYEQYF	TGTGCCAGCTCACCACCCGAGGAATACGAGCAGTACTTC	TRBJ2-7	-	few	TRBV18
CASSTDRGKNEQYF	TGTGCCAGCAGTACGGACAGGGGGAAAAACGAGCAGTACTTC	TRBJ2-7	TRBD1	-	TRBV27
CASSSTWGSGGSTDTQYF	TGTGCCAGCAGCTCCACCTGGGGTAGCGGGGGCAGCACAGATACGCAGTATTTT	TRBJ2-3	TRBD2	-	TRBV5-6
CASSLDPYTQYF	TGTGCCAGCAGCTTAGATCCCTATACGCAGTATTTT	TRBJ2-3	-	few	TRBV7-2
CASSPRGGLRADTQYF	TGCGCCAGCAGCCCCAGGGGTGGGTTAAGGGCAGATACGCAGTATTTT	TRBJ2-3	-	-	TRBV5-1
CASNAQGGAGGAFF	TGTGCCAGCAATGCTCAGGGGGGCGCGGGGGGAGCTTTCTTT	TRBJ1-1	TRBD1	few	TRBV6-5
CASNPGGRAYEQYF	TGTGCCAGCAACCCGGGGGGGCGGGCCTACGAGCAGTACTTC	TRBJ2-7	TRBD2	-	TRBV7-6
CASSPTRDSSYEQYF	TGTGCCAGCAGCCCCACCCGGGACAGTTCCTACGAGCAGTACTTC	TRBJ2-7	TRBD1	once	TRBV27
CASSLGTGGYLNTEAFF	TGTGCCAGCAGCTTAGGGACAGGGGGTTATCTGAACACTGAAGCTTTCTTT	TRBJ1-1	TRBD1	large	TRBV7-9
CASRTRPGYEQYF	TGTGCCAGCAGGACGCGCCCGGGCTACGAGCAGTACTTC	TRBJ2-7	-	medium-sized	TRBV2
CASSLGRAYEQYF	TGTGCCAGCAGCTTAGGCAGGGCCTACGAGCAGTACTTC	TRBJ2-7	-	-	TRBV7-9
CASSPRGGRSYNEQFF	TGTGCCAGCAGCCCCCGCGGGGGGCGCTCCTACAATGAGCAGTTCTTC	TRBJ2-1	TRBD2	-	TRBV5-5
CASGTSSGNTIYF	TGTGCCAGCGGGACAAGCTCTGGAAACACCATATATTTT	TRBJ1-3	-	-	TRBV27
CASSLLRGYYEQYF	TGTGCCAGCAGCCTGCTAAGGGGATACTACGAGCAGTACTTC	TRBJ2-7	-	-	TRBV28
CSVEYRDSSGYEQYF	TGCAGCGTTGAATATCGAGACAGTTCAGGCTACGAGCAGTACTTC	TRBJ2-7	-	once	TRBV29-1
CASSRSGVSYEQYF	TGCGCCAGCAGCCGTAGCGGGGTTTCCTACGAGCAGTACTTC	TRBJ2-7	TRBD2	-	TRBV4-1
CASSPSGVFYEQYF	TGTGCCAGCTCCCCTAGCGGGGTTTTCTACGAGCAGTACTTC	TRBJ2-7	TRBD2	-	TRBV19
CATSRDSTDTQYF	TGTGCCACCAGCAGAGACTCTACAGATACGCAGTATTTT	TRBJ2-3	-	-	TRBV15
CSVEGRDRVSGNEQFF	TGCAGCGTTGAAGGAAGGGACAGGGTATCGGGCAATGAGCAGTTCTTC	TRBJ2-1	TRBD1	-	TRBV29-1
CASSWGGTEETQYF	TGTGCCAGCAGTTGGGGGGGCACGGAAGAGACCCAGTACTTC	TRBJ2-5	-	-	TRBV6-5
CAVDRGYEQYF	TGCGCCGTAGACAGGGGCTACGAGCAGTACTTC	TRBJ2-7	TRBD1	-	TRBV10-2
CASSSPVGGHYEQYF	TGTGCCAGCAGCTCCCCCGTAGGCGGGCACTACGAGCAGTACTTC	TRBJ2-7	-	medium-sized	TRBV7-2
CASSQEEDEQFF	TGCGCCAGCAGCCAGGAGGAGGATGAGCAGTTCTTC	TRBJ2-1	-	-	TRBV4-1
CASSLEGGGGLSYNEQFF	TGTGCCAGCAGCTTAGAAGGAGGGGGGGGCCTATCCTACAATGAGCAGTTCTTC	TRBJ2-1	-	-	TRBV7-8
CSVPLSGYNEQFF	TGCAGCGTTCCCCTGTCGGGCTACAATGAGCAGTTCTTC	TRBJ2-1	-	-	TRBV29-1
CASSMETEPQHF	TGTGCCAGCAGCATGGAGACCGAGCCCCAGCATTTT	TRBJ1-5	-	-	TRBV7-9
CASSVLAGSEKLFF	TGTGCCAGCAGCGTCTTGGCAGGGTCTGAAAAACTGTTTTTT	TRBJ1-4	-	-	TRBV9
CASSLRGPSGNTIYF	TGTGCCAGCAGTCTCAGGGGGCCCTCTGGAAACACCATATATTTT	TRBJ1-3	TRBD1	-	TRBV27
CASSLDSWGGSVETQYF	TGTGCCAGCAGCTTAGATTCTTGGGGCGGGAGCGTCGAGACCCAGTACTTC	TRBJ2-5	TRBD2	-	TRBV7-2
CSARQFPEQYF	TGCAGTGCTAGACAGTTCCCCGAGCAGTACTTC	TRBJ2-7	-	few	TRBV20-1
CASSTPGGAGNTEAFF	TGTGCCAGCAGCACGCCAGGGGGCGCGGGGAACACTGAAGCTTTCTTT	TRBJ1-1	TRBD1	-	TRBV2
CASSPRTGTRGGETQYF	TGTGCCAGCAGTCCCCGGACAGGGACGAGAGGAGGGGAGACCCAGTACTTC	TRBJ2-5	TRBD1	-	TRBV7-9
CSVPTYNEQFF	TGCAGCGTTCCTACCTACAATGAGCAGTTCTTC	TRBJ2-1	-	-	TRBV29-1
CASSYRGKTYNEQFF	TGTGCCAGCAGTTACAGGGGGAAGACCTACAATGAGCAGTTCTTC	TRBJ2-1	TRBD1	-	TRBV7-3
CASTLGAVNEQFF	TGTGCCAGCACTTTGGGGGCTGTGAATGAGCAGTTCTTC	TRBJ2-1	-	-	TRBV6-1
CASSYAGTGGSSGANVLTF	TGTGCCAGCAGCTACGCCGGGACAGGGGGGAGCTCTGGGGCCAACGTCCTGACTTTC	TRBJ2-6	TRBD1	-	TRBV11-1
CASSKSAGYSYEQYF	TGTGCCAGCAGTAAATCGGCAGGCTATTCCTACGAGCAGTACTTC	TRBJ2-7	-	-	TRBV2
CASSLNWDSSIQYF	TGTGCCAGCAGCCTCAACTGGGACAGTAGTATTCAGTACTTC	TRBJ2-4	TRBD1	-	TRBV7-6